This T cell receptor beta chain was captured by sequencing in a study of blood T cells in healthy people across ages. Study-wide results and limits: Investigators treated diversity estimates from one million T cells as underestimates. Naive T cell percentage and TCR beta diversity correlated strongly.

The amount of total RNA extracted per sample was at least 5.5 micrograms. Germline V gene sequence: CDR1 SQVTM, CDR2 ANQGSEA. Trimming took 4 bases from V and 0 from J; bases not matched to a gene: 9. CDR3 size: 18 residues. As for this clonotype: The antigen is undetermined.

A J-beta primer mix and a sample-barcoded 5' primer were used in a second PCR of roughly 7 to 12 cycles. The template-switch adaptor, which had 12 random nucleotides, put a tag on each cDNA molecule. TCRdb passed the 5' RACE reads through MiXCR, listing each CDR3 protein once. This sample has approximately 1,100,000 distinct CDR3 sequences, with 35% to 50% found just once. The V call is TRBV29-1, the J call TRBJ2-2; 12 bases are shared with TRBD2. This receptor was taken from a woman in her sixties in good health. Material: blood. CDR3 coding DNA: TGCAGCGTTGGGGAACTAGCGGGAGGATGGGCGAACACCGGGGAGCTGTTTTTT. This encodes CSVGELAGGWANTGELFF.